This is a list of T cell receptor beta chains from one sample in a study of human T cells and chemical hapten exposure. Each CDR3 protein gets one entry after TCRdb re-called the RACE reads with MiXCR. The sample records approximately 68,000 distinct CDR3 sequences, approximately 9% being singletons. Sequenced here: whole blood, sampled in connection with sensitization to the hapten diphenylcyclopropenone (DPC). The receptors were sampled from a woman between 45 and 65 years old with alopecia areata. Some clones in this sample may be carry-over from other donors' samples. The CDR3 runs from the conserved cysteine through the conserved F or W. A D gene is named only where the DNA matches it firmly. Clone sizes are given selectively: once, few, many, or a class where the clone is expanded.

d_gene: .
j_gene: TRBJ1-5
v_gene: TRBV12-3/TRBV12-4
abundance: .
CDR3aa: CASSSGGADQPQHF
CDR3nt: TGTGCCAGCAGTTCGGGGGGCGCAGATCAGCCCCAGCATTTT

d_gene: TRBD2
j_gene: TRBJ2-7
v_gene: TRBV29-1
abundance: few
CDR3aa: CSATAGTSGIQYF
CDR3nt: TGCAGCGCTACGGCCGGGACTAGCGGGATTCAGTACTTC

d_gene: .
j_gene: TRBJ2-1
v_gene: TRBV28
abundance: .
CDR3aa: CASSPWGGPYNEQFF
CDR3nt: TGTGCCAGCAGTCCCTGGGGGGGCCCCTACAATGAGCAGTTCTTC

d_gene: .
j_gene: TRBJ2-7
v_gene: TRBV30
abundance: .
CDR3aa: CVWSVIGDGEQYF
CDR3nt: TGTGTCTGGAGTGTGATCGGGGACGGGGAGCAGTACTTC

d_gene: TRBD1
j_gene: TRBJ2-3
v_gene: TRBV2
abundance: few
CDR3aa: CASKQGVGDTQYF
CDR3nt: TGTGCCAGCAAGCAGGGGGTCGGAGATACGCAGTATTTT

d_gene: TRBD2
j_gene: TRBJ2-7
v_gene: TRBV11-2
abundance: .
CDR3aa: CASSSPGEGYEQYF
CDR3nt: TGTGCCAGCAGCTCTCCTGGGGAGGGTTACGAGCAGTACTTC

d_gene: .
j_gene: TRBJ2-3
v_gene: TRBV25-1
abundance: .
CDR3aa: CASAKDTQYF
CDR3nt: TGTGCCAGTGCGAAGGATACGCAGTATTTT

d_gene: TRBD1
j_gene: TRBJ1-1
v_gene: TRBV6-4
abundance: few
CDR3aa: CARTGTVNTEAFF
CDR3nt: TGTGCCAGAACCGGGACAGTGAACACTGAAGCTTTCTTT

d_gene: TRBD1
j_gene: TRBJ2-5
v_gene: TRBV29-1
abundance: many
CDR3aa: CSVEDLGQGKETQYF
CDR3nt: TGCAGCGTTGAAGATCTGGGACAGGGTAAAGAGACCCAGTACTTC

d_gene: .
j_gene: TRBJ2-3
v_gene: TRBV12-3/TRBV12-4
abundance: few
CDR3aa: CASKQAVSTDTQYF
CDR3nt: TGTGCCAGCAAACAGGCTGTGAGCACAGATACGCAGTATTTT

d_gene: .
j_gene: TRBJ2-1
v_gene: TRBV20-1
abundance: many
CDR3aa: CSARKYSLNNEQFF
CDR3nt: TGCAGTGCTAGGAAGTACAGTCTTAACAATGAGCAGTTCTTC

d_gene: .
j_gene: TRBJ1-1
v_gene: TRBV7-9
abundance: many
CDR3aa: CASSLGGMNTEAFF
CDR3nt: TGTGCCAGCAGCTTAGGCGGTATGAACACTGAAGCTTTCTTT

d_gene: .
j_gene: TRBJ1-5
v_gene: TRBV27
abundance: few
CDR3aa: CASSLQQGRQPQHF
CDR3nt: TGTGCCAGCAGTCTCCAACAAGGGAGACAGCCCCAGCATTTT

d_gene: .
j_gene: TRBJ2-3
v_gene: TRBV24-1
abundance: .
CDR3aa: CATRDSTTDTQYF
CDR3nt: TGTGCCACCAGGGACTCCACCACAGATACGCAGTATTTT

d_gene: TRBD2
j_gene: TRBJ2-1
v_gene: TRBV24-1
abundance: .
CDR3aa: CATSDPPLAGGYEQFF
CDR3nt: TGTGCCACCAGTGATCCTCCACTAGCGGGAGGGTATGAGCAGTTCTTC

d_gene: TRBD2
j_gene: TRBJ2-1
v_gene: TRBV30
abundance: .
CDR3aa: CARTSGRALMSEQFF
CDR3nt: TGTGCCCGGACTAGCGGGAGGGCCCTAATGAGTGAGCAGTTCTTC

d_gene: .
j_gene: TRBJ1-1
v_gene: TRBV27
abundance: .
CDR3aa: CASSSDSEAFF
CDR3nt: TGTGCCAGCAGTTCGGACAGTGAAGCTTTCTTT